This record looks at one T cell receptor (delta chain) sequence and its context. The target of this receptor is not known. No quality values exist for individual bases; no much larger clone is one base distant. The record originates from a study of gamma-delta chains in newborns, infants, children (dated by TCRdb to the late 2010s). With regard to the full study: According to the study title, microbial exposure causes polyclonal expansion of innate gammadelta T cells right after birth. How innate gammadelta T cell populations in human newborns were shaped by microbial exposure immediately after birth was investigated in the study.

Counted from cysteine to phenylalanine, this CDR3 has 19 amino acids. The sequence is cut down to CDR3 DNA, 57 bases in frame from base 1. The germline V gene provides CDR1 GEAIGNYY and CDR2 EKD. V sheds 0 bases and J sheds 0 bases, leaving 19 bases between their ends. TCRdb records Illumina MiSeq as the sequencer. TCRdb recomputed clones from the public reads with CATT; identical DNA rows were then combined. The sample has approximately 3,200 delta-chain clones on record, under 60% of them singletons. Jointly, the top ten make up approximately 6% of the sample. The sequence derives from a child who received the measles vaccine. Input material: blood. Recombination linked TRDV2 to TRDJ2, with a weak D call of TRDD3 (6 bases match). The sequenced DNA is TGTGCCTGTGACACCGTCGGATGGGGGTCCAATTCTTTGACAGCACAACTCTTCTTT. This translates into CACDTVGWGSNSLTAQLFF.